What follows describes a single TCR beta chain. Its antigen remains unknown. The method was immunoSEQ multiplex PCR; TCRdb's version includes in-frame clones alone and lacks a portion of them. The top ten clones hold about 2.8% of a sample with almost 100,000 clones, roughly 92% of them seen once. Trimming cost V 0 bases and J 0 bases, with 13 bases left between them. From germline, CDR1 is SGDLS and CDR2 YYNGEE. The CDR3 contains 17 residues. These data belong to a study of PD-1 blockade in classical Hodgkin lymphoma. Broader study findings: Lower baseline TCR diversity was reported for newly diagnosed patients than for healthy donors.

Relapse was seen in all patients after autologous stem cell transplantation, and brentuximab vedotin exposure was variable. The material sequenced was peripheral blood mononuclear cells (PBMCs), taken at baseline. The rearrangement uses TRBV9 and TRBJ1-3; D is perhaps TRBD1 (6 bases). The source of this sequence is a human donor with classical Hodgkin lymphoma. The CDR3 DNA follows: TGTGCCAGCAGCGTAGGGCAGGGGCTGATCTCTGGAAACACCATATATTTT. This encodes CASSVGQGLISGNTIYF.